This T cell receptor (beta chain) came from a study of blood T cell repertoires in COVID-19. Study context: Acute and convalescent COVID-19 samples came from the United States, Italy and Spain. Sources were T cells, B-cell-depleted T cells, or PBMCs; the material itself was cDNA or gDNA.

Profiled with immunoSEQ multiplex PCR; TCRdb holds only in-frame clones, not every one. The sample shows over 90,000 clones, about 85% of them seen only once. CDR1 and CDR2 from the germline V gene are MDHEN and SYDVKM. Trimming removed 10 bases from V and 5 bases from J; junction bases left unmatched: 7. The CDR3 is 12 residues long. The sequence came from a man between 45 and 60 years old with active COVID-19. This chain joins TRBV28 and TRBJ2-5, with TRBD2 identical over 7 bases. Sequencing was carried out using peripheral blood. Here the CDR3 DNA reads TGTGCCATCAGCGGGACTACGGAGACCCAGTACTTC. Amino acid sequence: CAISGTTETQYF. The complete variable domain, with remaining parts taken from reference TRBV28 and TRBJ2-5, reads DVKVTQSSRYLVKRTGEKVFLECVQDMDHENMFWYRQDPGLGLRLIYFSYDVKMKEKGDIPEGYSVSREKKERFSLILESASTNQTSMYLCAISGTTETQYFGPGTRLLVL.